This is a list of T cell receptor beta chains from one sample in a study of radiotherapy plus CTLA-4 blockade in lung cancer. Sequencing used immunoSEQ multiplex PCR; TCRdb keeps in-frame clones, though not all of them. The sample lists 50,000 to 65,000 clones, roughly 80% occurring once. The source material was peripheral blood, sampled from a patient treated with radiotherapy plus ipilimumab. The receptors originated from a human donor with non-small cell lung cancer who had a complete response to radiotherapy plus ipilimumab. Each CDR3 is given with its conserved first and last residue. The D gene is left open where the match is weak. Some rows mark clone size as missing; the rest say once, few, many or name a class of expanded clone.

TRBJ1-6 once TRBV7-2 - TGTGCCAGCAGCCGTGACAGAAGCTATTCACCCCTCCACTTT CASSRDRSYSPLHF
TRBJ1-2 - TRBV5-4 TRBD1 TGTGCCAGCAGCGTGACAGGGGAGTTATATGGCTACACCTTC CASSVTGELYGYTF
TRBJ2-3 - TRBV27 TRBD1 TGTGCCAGTCGATGGGGACAGCAAAGCACAGATACGCAGTATTTT CASRWGQQSTDTQYF
TRBJ1-5 - TRBV19 - TGTGCCAGTAGCAACCGACAGAGTAGCAATCAGCCCCAGCATTTT CASSNRQSSNQPQHF
TRBJ2-5 - TRBV18 - TGTGCCAGCTCCGTAGCTCAAGAGACCCAGTACTTC CASSVAQETQYF
TRBJ2-3 - TRBV7-2 - TGTGCCAGCAGCTTAAGACTCTCAGATACGCAGTATTTT CASSLRLSDTQYF
TRBJ2-3 - TRBV5-6 - TGTGCCAGCAGCTTGGCTTTCAACAGGGACACGGTTACGCAGTATTTT CASSLAFNRDTVTQYF
TRBJ2-7 - TRBV4-3 TRBD2 TGCGCCAGCAGCCGTGGCCAAGGGGGAGCGGGGGGGTACGAGCAGTACTTC CASSRGQGGAGGYEQYF
TRBJ1-2 - TRBV6-5 - TGTGCCAGCAGTTCCCAAACAGGGAGGGGTAACTATGGCTACACCTTC CASSSQTGRGNYGYTF
TRBJ2-3 - TRBV5-4 TRBD2 TGTGCCAGCAGCTTCTTAGCGGGAGGATTCACAGATACGCAGTATTTT CASSFLAGGFTDTQYF
TRBJ1-6 - TRBV4-1 TRBD1 TGCGCCAGCAGCCAAGTTGGGACAGAAAATAATTCACCCCTCCACTTT CASSQVGTENNSPLHF